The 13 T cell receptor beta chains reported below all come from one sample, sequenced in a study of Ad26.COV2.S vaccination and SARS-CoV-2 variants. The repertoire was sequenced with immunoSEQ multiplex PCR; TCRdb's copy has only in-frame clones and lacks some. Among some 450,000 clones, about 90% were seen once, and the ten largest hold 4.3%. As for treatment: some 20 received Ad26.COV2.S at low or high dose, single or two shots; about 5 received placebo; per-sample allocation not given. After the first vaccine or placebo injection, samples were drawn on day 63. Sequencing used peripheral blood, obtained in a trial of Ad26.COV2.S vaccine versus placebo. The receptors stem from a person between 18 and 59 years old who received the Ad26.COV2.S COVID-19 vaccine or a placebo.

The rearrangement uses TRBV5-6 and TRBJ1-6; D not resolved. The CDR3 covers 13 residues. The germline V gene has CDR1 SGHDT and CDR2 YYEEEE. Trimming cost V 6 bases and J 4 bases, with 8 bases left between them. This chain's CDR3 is CASNGRYNSPLHF. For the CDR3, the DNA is TGTGCCAGCAATGGAAGATATAATTCACCCCTCCACTTT.

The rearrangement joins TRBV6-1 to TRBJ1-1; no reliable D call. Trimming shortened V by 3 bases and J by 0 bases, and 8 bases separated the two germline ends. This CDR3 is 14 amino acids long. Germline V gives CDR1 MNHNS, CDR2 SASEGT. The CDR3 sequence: CASSDGFLNTEAFF. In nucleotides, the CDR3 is TGTGCCAGCAGTGATGGGTTCCTGAACACTGAAGCTTTCTTT.

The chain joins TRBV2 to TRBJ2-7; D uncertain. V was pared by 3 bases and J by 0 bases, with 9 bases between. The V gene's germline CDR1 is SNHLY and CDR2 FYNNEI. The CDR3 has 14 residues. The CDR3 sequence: CASSESATSYEQYF. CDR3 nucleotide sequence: TGTGCCAGCAGTGAGTCCGCCACCTCCTACGAGCAGTACTTC.

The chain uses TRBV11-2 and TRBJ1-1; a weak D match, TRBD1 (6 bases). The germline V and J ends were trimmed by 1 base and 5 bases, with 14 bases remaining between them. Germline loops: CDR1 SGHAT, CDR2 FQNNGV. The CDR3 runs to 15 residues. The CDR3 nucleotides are TGTGCCAGCAGCTTAGTCGGGGGGGCGAGGACTGAAGCTTTCTTT. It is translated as CASSLVGGARTEAFF.

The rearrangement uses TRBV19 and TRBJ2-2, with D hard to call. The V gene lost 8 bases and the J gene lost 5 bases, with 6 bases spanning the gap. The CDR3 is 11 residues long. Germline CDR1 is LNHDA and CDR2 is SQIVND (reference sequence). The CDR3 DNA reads TGTGCCAGTGGTAGGACCGGGGAGCTGTTTTTT. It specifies CASGRTGELFF.

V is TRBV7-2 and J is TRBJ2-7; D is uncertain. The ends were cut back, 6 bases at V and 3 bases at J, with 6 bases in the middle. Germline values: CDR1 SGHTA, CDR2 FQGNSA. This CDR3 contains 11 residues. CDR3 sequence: CASSTNYEQYF. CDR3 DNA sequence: TGTGCCAGCAGTACCAACTACGAGCAGTACTTC.

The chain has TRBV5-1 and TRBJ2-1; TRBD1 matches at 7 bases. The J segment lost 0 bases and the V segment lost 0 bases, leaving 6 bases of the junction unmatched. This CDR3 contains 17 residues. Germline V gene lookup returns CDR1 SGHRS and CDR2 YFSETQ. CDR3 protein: CASSLVRGHSSYNEQFF. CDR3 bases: TGCGCCAGCAGCTTGGTGAGGGGGCACAGCTCCTACAATGAGCAGTTCTTC.

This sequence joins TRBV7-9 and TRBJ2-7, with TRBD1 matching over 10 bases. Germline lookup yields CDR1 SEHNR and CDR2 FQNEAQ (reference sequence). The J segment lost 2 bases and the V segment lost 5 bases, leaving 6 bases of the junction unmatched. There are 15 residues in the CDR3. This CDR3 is CASSLSGQGAYEQYF. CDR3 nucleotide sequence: TGTGCCAGCAGCCTTTCCGGACAGGGGGCCTACGAGCAGTACTTC.

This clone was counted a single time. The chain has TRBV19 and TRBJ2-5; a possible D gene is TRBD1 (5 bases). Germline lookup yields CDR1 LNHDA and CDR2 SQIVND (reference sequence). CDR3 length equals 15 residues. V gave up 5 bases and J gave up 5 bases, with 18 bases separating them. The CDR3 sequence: CASSPGFRGEETQYF. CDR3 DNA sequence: TGTGCCAGTAGTCCCGGGTTTAGGGGTGAGGAGACCCAGTACTTC.

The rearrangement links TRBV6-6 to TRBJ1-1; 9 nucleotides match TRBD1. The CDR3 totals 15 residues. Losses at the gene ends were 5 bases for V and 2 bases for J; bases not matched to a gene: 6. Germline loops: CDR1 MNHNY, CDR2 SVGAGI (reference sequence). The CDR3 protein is CASSDKTGGNTEAFF. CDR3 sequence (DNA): TGTGCCAGCAGTGACAAGACAGGGGGAAACACTGAAGCTTTCTTT.

The CDR3 DNA sequence: TGTGCCAGCAGCGGGACAAGTTACGAGCAGTACTTC. Residues: CASSGTSYEQYF. J is TRBJ2-7 and V is TRBV9, with a tentative D call TRBD1 (5 bases). Trimming took 3 bases from V and 4 from J, leaving 8 bases between them. Per the germline V gene, CDR1 is SGDLS and CDR2 is YYNGEE. CDR3 size: 12 residues.

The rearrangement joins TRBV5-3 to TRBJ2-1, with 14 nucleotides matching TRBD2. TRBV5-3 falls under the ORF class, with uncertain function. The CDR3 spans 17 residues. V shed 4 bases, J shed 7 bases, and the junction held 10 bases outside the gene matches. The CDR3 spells CARSTGLAGVSPNEQFF. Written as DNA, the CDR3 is TGTGCCAGAAGCACGGGACTAGCGGGAGTGAGCCCTAATGAGCAGTTCTTC.

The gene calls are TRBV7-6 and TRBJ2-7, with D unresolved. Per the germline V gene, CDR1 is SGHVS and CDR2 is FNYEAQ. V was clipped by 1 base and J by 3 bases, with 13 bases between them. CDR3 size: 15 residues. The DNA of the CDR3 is TGTGCCAGCAGCTTAGTGCTGGGGTCGGGCTACGAGCAGTACTTC. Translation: CASSLVLGSGYEQYF.